This note documents a single TCR beta chain sequence. Using RNA transcripts as the source, TCR beta CDR3 regions were amplified. The TCR CDR3 was amplified in a first-round RT-PCR using the HTBI primer set. TCRdb reanalysed the multiplex PCR reads using MiXCR and keeps one entry per CDR3 protein. The table records under 800,000 distinct CDR3 sequences, about 14% of them present only once. The sample belongs to a study of T cells in Graves' hyperthyroidism and ophthalmopathy. Study at large: Prior to any treatment, at the point of initial diagnosis, peripheral blood was collected.

Each diagnosis was grounded in clinical symptoms, serum thyroxine and TRAb, thyroid ultrasound, and orbital computed tomography. Germline V gene lookup returns CDR1 MNHNS and CDR2 SASEGT. V lost 5 bases, J lost 3 bases, and 13 bases lay in between. The CDR3 loop spans 15 amino acids. The sequenced sample consisted of blood. This chain joins TRBV6-1 and TRBJ2-2, with a possible D match to TRBD1 (6 bases). The sequence was collected from a woman younger than 35 with Graves' hyperthyroidism. The CDR3 is CASSRSWTDTGELFF. DNA for the CDR3: TGTGCCAGCAGTCGTTCGTGGACAGACACCGGGGAGCTGTTTTTT.